The 6 T cell receptor beta chains below all came from one sample that was sequenced in a study of blood T cell repertoires in COVID-19. Method: immunoSEQ multiplex PCR; TCRdb's copy keeps in-frame clones and lacks some. The sample lists about 480,000 clones, around 89% occurring once. The specimen was PBMCs or T cells enriched from blood (not recorded which). These receptors were collected from a woman between 35 and 50 years old who had recovered from COVID-19.

The V gene is TRBV27, the J gene TRBJ1-5; maybe TRBD1 (5 bases). Germline assignment: CDR1 MNHEY and CDR2 SMNVEV (reference sequence). The CDR3 spans 14 residues. V was cut by 5 bases and J by 4 bases, with 12 bases left in between. The CDR3 protein is CASSGPGGNQPQHF. CDR3 nucleotides: TGTGCCAGCAGTGGCCCGGGGGGGAATCAGCCCCAGCATTTT.

V is TRBV3-1 (or the pseudogene TRBV3-2) and J is TRBJ1-5, with TRBD1 as a possible D gene (6 bases). The CDR3 loop spans 14 amino acids. Trimming stripped 8 bases from V and 1 base from J, with 12 bases between. Germline-derived CDR1 and CDR2 are LGHDT and YNNKEL (reference sequence). CDR3 nucleotide sequence: TGTGCCAGCGGTGGGGGCGGGAGCAATCAGCCCCAGCATTTT. As protein: CASGGGGSNQPQHF.

The chain's CDR3 is CASSRRGGATNEKLFF. Written as DNA, the CDR3 is TGTGCCAGCAGCCGTCGGGGAGGGGCGACTAATGAAAAACTGTTTTTT. The genes are TRBV5-4 and TRBJ1-4; TRBD1 is a possible D gene (5 bases). In germline, CDR1 is SGHNT, CDR2 YYREEE (reference sequence). The CDR3 totals 16 residues. The germline V and J ends were trimmed by 4 bases and 2 bases, with 15 bases remaining between them.

The rearrangement links TRBV19 to TRBJ2-2; D call uncertain. The germline gives CDR1 LNHDA, CDR2 SQIVND (reference sequence). V gave up 6 bases and J gave up 0 bases, with 8 bases separating them. This CDR3 is 14 amino acids long. The CDR3 here is CASSPAANTGELFF. The CDR3 DNA follows: TGTGCCAGTAGCCCCGCAGCGAACACCGGGGAGCTGTTTTTT.

The chain links TRBV20-1 to TRBJ1-2, with 7 bases identical to TRBD1. Losses at the gene ends were 3 bases for V and 12 bases for J; bases not matched to a gene: 10. Per the germline V gene, CDR1 is DFQATT and CDR2 is SNEGSKA (reference sequence). This CDR3 contains 12 residues. The CDR3 protein is CSASLRTGINTF. The CDR3 DNA follows: TGCAGTGCTAGTCTTAGGACAGGAATAAACACCTTC.

The chain joins TRBV2 to TRBJ2-7; D is uncertain. CDR1 is SNHLY, CDR2 FYNNEI, per germline. The length of the CDR3 is 12 residues. V was clipped by 2 bases and J by 5 bases, with 7 bases between them. In nucleotides, the CDR3 is TGTGCCAGCAGTGAACAGTATCACGAGCAGTACTTC. This encodes CASSEQYHEQYF. The full variable domain, in which reference TRBV2 and TRBJ2-7 provide the parts outside the CDR3, is EPEVTQTPSHQVTQMGQEVILRCVPISNHLYFYWYRQILGQKVEFLVSFYNNEISEKSEIFDDQFSVERPDGSNFTLKIRSTKLEDSAMYFCASSEQYHEQYFGPGTRLTVT.